The present entry profiles one T cell receptor (beta chain) with its context. Its antigen is unknown. This record belongs to a study of T cell repertoires in cytomegalovirus infection. For the study at large: CMV infection together with matching HLA type was indicated by public TCR beta signatures.

This CDR3 comprises 16 residues. Trimming pared 3 bases from V and 4 bases from J, leaving 16 bases between. Germline CDR1 and CDR2: DFQATT and SNEGSKA (reference sequence). Study-wide findings and caveats: Cumulative public TCR beta family frequency identified carriers of CMV plus the relevant HLA. The response measured ex vivo was dominated by TCR beta clonotypes (HLA-C-restricted and CMV-specific).

MiXCR, run by TCRdb on the reads, gives a single entry per CDR3 protein. The sample includes 250,000 or so distinct CDR3 sequences, 9% to 15% of them seen just once. The chain employs TRBV20-1 and TRBJ2-6; D perhaps matches TRBD2 (6 bases). Input material: PBMCs. The receptor comes from a human donor in good health (CMV status not recorded). Some clones in this sample may be carry-over from other donors' samples. The CDR3 loop is CSARGGLPIGANVLTF. For the CDR3, the DNA is TGCAGTGCTAGGGGGGGTCTACCGATAGGGGCCAACGTCCTGACTTTC.